A single sample gave rise to the 8 T cell receptor beta chains below, sequenced in a study of human T cells and chemical hapten exposure. MiXCR was run by TCRdb on the RACE reads, yielding one entry per CDR3 protein. The sample has about 81,000 distinct CDR3 sequences; around 9.6% are singletons. Sample time point: patch test 2, 6 weeks after DPC sensitization. As for treatment: therapeutic diphenylcyclopropenone sensitization with weekly scalp DPC. The sample consisted of whole blood, taken in connection with sensitization to the hapten diphenylcyclopropenone (DPC). Every receptor here comes from a woman between 25 and 40 years old with alopecia areata. Some clones in this sample may be carry-over from other donors' samples.

This clonotype was seen many times. The chain couples TRBV28 to TRBJ1-4; 9 bases are a match to TRBD1. V shed 3 bases and J 11 bases; nucleotides not matched to a gene: 13. CDR3 length: 16 amino acids. The germline gives CDR1 MDHEN, CDR2 SYDVKM. CDR3 nucleotides: TGTGCCAGCAGTTTTGGAGGTCGGGACAGGGCGAAGAAACTGTTTTTT. It specifies CASSFGGRDRAKKLFF.

The sample holds many counts of this clonotype. This sequence joins TRBV18 and TRBJ1-1, with a weak D call TRBD1 (6 bases). Germline V gives CDR1 KGHSH, CDR2 LQKENI. V was pared by 3 bases and J by 6 bases, with 14 bases between. The CDR3 consists of 14 residues. As DNA, the CDR3 is TGTGCCAGCTCACCTCCGGGACAAGTGGCTGAAGCTTTCTTT. As protein: CASSPPGQVAEAFF.

This clonotype was found many times. This chain joins TRBV7-9 and TRBJ2-2, with D perhaps matching TRBD2 (6 bases). V was pared by 1 base and J by 5 bases, with 11 bases between. Germline CDR1 and CDR2: SEHNR and FQNEAQ (reference sequence). The CDR3 consists of 15 residues. CDR3 bases: TGTGCCAGCAGCTTAGTTGGGGGAGGAACCGGGGAGCTGTTTTTT. Protein: CASSLVGGGTGELFF.

Many counts were recorded for this clonotype. The J gene is TRBJ2-3, the V gene TRBV5-1; possible D gene TRBD2, 5 bases. CDR1 and CDR2 from the germline V gene are SGHRS and YFSETQ. Trimming shortened V by 0 bases and J by 1 base, and 12 bases separated the two germline ends. The CDR3 covers 16 residues. CDR3: CASSLVGVGGTDTQYF. CDR3 bases: TGCGCCAGCAGCTTGGTGGGAGTTGGAGGCACAGATACGCAGTATTTT.

This clonotype was counted ten times or more. The rearrangement joins TRBV3-1 to TRBJ1-1, with unresolved D. The CDR3 runs 12 residues. Germline CDR1 is LGHDT and CDR2 is YNNKEL (reference sequence). Trimming cost V 1 base and J 5 bases, with 5 bases left between them. CDR3 bases: TGTGCCAGCAGCCAAGTGCGGACTGAAGCTTTCTTT. Protein: CASSQVRTEAFF.

This clonotype was found many times. This chain joins TRBV25-1 and TRBJ2-5; 7 bases map to TRBD1. The CDR3 totals 16 residues. J gave up 2 bases and V 1 base, and 7 bases lay outside the gene matches. Germline V CDR1 and CDR2: MGHDK, SYGVNS. CDR3 DNA: TGTGCCAGCAGTGAATTAGGGACAGCAAAACAAGAGACCCAGTACTTC. Its translation is CASSELGTAKQETQYF.

This clonotype was picked up many times. The rearrangement joins TRBV6-2 or TRBV6-3 to TRBJ1-2; D perhaps matches TRBD1 (5 bases). CDR3 length equals 15 residues. The germline V gene encodes CDR1 MNHEY and CDR2 SVGEGT. V lost 2 bases and J lost 4, with 14 bases in between. CDR3 residues: CASSYNSWGGYGYTF. The DNA for the CDR3 is TGTGCCAGCAGTTACAACTCGTGGGGCGGCTATGGCTACACCTTC.

This chain connects TRBV11-2 to TRBJ2-7; TRBD1 aligns across 9 bases. The CDR3 totals 15 residues. V lost 4 bases to trimming and J lost 6 bases; unmatched junction nucleotides: 10. The germline V gene has CDR1 SGHAT and CDR2 FQNNGV. This chain's CDR3 is CASSSYRGQKAEQYF. For the CDR3, the DNA is TGTGCCAGCAGCTCTTACAGGGGGCAAAAAGCCGAGCAGTACTTC.